The clone carrying this T cell receptor (beta chain) was seen only once. This specimen comes from a study of T cell responses to AZD1222 COVID-19 vaccine. Germline CDR1 is SEHNR and CDR2 is FQNEAQ (reference sequence). The CDR3 runs to 18 residues. V lost 5 bases to trimming and J lost 2 bases, with 24 bases between them. The protocol was immunoSEQ multiplex PCR, while the TCRdb copy is restricted to in-frame clones and leaves out a portion. In the table there are 100,000 to 130,000 clones, about 90% of which are singletons. This receptor was obtained from an adult who received the AZD1222 COVID-19 vaccine. The sequencing used peripheral blood, collected 28 days after the second AZD1222 dose. V and J are TRBV7-9 and TRBJ1-2, with TRBD1 as a possible D gene (5 bases). The CDR3 sequence is CASSHPQQGGALNYGYTF. The CDR3 DNA reads TGTGCCAGCAGCCATCCGCAGCAGGGCGGAGCCTTAAACTATGGCTACACCTTC. Full variable domain (missing parts from reference TRBV7-9 and TRBJ1-2): DTGVSQNPRHKITKRGQNVTFRCDPISEHNRLYWYRQTLGQGPEFLTYFQNEAQLEKSRLLSDRFSAERPKGSFSTLEIQRTEQGDSAMYLCASSHPQQGGALNYGYTFGSGTRLTVV.